This TCR beta chain is drawn from a study of blood T cell repertoires in COVID-19. Study-level background: The United States, Italy and Spain provided the acute and convalescent COVID-19 samples.

V was trimmed by 7 bases and J by 3 bases, leaving 12 bases between them. Germline V CDR1 and CDR2: ENHRY, SYGVKD. This CDR3 contains 14 residues. How the authors handled the data: Quantification of nucleated cells was approximated via reference gene primer amplification. The data were produced by immunoSEQ multiplex PCR, yet TCRdb's version contains in-frame clones alone and is incomplete. Clonal size and the V and J genes are those of that table, whereas D and trimming came from the DNA. The sample lists roughly 200,000 clones; 90% were seen once. The origin of this receptor is a man in his forties or fifties with acute or convalescent COVID-19. Input material: peripheral blood. The V gene is TRBV10-3, the J gene TRBJ2-2, with D unresolved. DNA of the CDR3: TGTGCCATCAACTCTGGTACCTACACCGGGGAGCTGTTTTTT. Translation: CAINSGTYTGELFF.